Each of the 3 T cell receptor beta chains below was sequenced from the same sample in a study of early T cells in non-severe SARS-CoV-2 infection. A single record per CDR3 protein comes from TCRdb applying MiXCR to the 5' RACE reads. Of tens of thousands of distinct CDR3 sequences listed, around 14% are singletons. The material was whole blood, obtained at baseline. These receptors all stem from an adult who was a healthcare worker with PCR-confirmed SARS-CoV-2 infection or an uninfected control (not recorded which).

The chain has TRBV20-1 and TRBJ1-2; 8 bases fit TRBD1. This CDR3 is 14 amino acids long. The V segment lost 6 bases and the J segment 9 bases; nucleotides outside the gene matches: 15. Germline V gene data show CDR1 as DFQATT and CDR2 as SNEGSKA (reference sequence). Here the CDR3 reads CSATTGGAQYRYTF. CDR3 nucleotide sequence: TGCAGTGCCACTACAGGGGGGGCGCAGTATCGCTACACCTTC.

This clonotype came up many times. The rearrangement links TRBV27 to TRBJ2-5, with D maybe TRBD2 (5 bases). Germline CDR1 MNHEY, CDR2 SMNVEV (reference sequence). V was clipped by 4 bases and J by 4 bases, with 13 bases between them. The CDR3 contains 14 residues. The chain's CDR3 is CASSSISGGETQYF. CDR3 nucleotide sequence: TGTGCCAGCAGTTCCATCAGCGGAGGAGAGACCCAGTACTTC.

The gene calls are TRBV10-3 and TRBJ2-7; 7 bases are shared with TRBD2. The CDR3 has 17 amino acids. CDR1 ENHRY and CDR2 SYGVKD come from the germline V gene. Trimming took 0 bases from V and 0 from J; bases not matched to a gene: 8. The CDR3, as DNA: TGTGCCATCAGTGAGTCAGCACTAGCGTCTAGCTCCTACGAGCAGTACTTC. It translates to CAISESALASSSYEQYF.